This TCR beta chain comes out of a study of control samples from healthy donors and cancer patients. Produced via immunoSEQ multiplex PCR; TCRdb's table is partial and in-frame only. This table has 100,000 or so clones, about 89% appearing once. The V end was cut by 4 bases, the J end by 2 bases, with 12 bases between. The length of the CDR3 is 14 residues. In germline, CDR1 is SGHVS, CDR2 FQNEAQ. The sequenced sample was blood. This chain connects TRBV7-8 to TRBJ2-7; tentative D call: TRBD1 (6 bases). The sequence was obtained from a man aged 25 to 40 in good health. The CDR3 loop is CASSSQGFAYEQYF. The CDR3 nucleotides are TGTGCCAGCAGCTCACAGGGTTTTGCCTACGAGCAGTACTTC.